The present T cell receptor beta chain was sequenced within a study of regulatory T cells in long-lasting Graves disease (dated by TCRdb to about 2021). As for the study more broadly: Persistent Graves' disease was defined as persistently positive TSH receptor autoantibodies together with antithyroid drug treatment for over 5 years. This study used TCR sequencing and RNA sequencing of peripheral blood to compare persistent Graves' disease patients against newly diagnosed Graves' disease patients. The study was conducted in China and was registered as a clinical trial. A total of around 33 samples underwent TCR sequencing, from about 13 patients with persistent Graves' disease and 20 patients with newly diagnosed Graves' disease. On average, persistent Graves' disease patients in the clinical cohort had been on antithyroid drugs for about 9.7 years.

Beyond this particular receptor, the publication reports: Persistent disease showed preferential use of TRBV28, TRBJ1-2 and TRBJ2-5, whereas newly diagnosed disease favored TRBV20-1 and TRBJ2-1. A larger number of public clonotypes was shared among persistent patients (more than 2,500) than among newly diagnosed patients (approximately 1,000). Only peripheral blood was studied, because thyroid tissue, the primary lesion, was inaccessible. Compared with newly diagnosed patients, persistent Graves' disease patients had lower TCR Shannon entropy and fewer highly expanded clones, which suggests clonal expansion. Sequencing and analysis were restricted to the TCR beta chain. The authors noted that the small sample size was a limitation that may lower accuracy.

Receptor amplification or capture employed multiplex PCR. Sequencing was carried out with an Illumina HiSeq 4000. TCR beta libraries were built with iRepertoire HTBI primers and Arm-PCR amplification of CDR3 regions. Before sequencing, the PCR products went through gel purification. In the original analysis: Across samples, fewer than 70 TRBV and 13 to 15 TRBJ segments were identified and used for gene usage analysis of CDR3 amino acid clonotypes. COPE and FqMerger were used to merge filtered high-quality paired reads into contigs. Contigs were aligned with BLAST to IMGT TRBV, TRBD and TRBJ reference genes, and CDR3 was defined per IMGT. Any clonotype with a frequency above 0.1% was classified as a highly expanded clone. Shannon entropy was used to measure repertoire diversity, and the Gini coefficient was used to measure V-J evenness. A clonotype found in more than one individual was treated as public. Starting from the raw public reads, TCRdb applied fastp trimming at Q25, assembled clones with MiXCR and retained in-frame beta chains. Rows with one shared CDR3 protein collapse into an entry with the most common genes and DNA. The V and J calls shown here were made by TCRdb, not taken from the authors' results. The sample table contains 600,000 to 800,000 distinct CDR3 sequences; only one count was recorded for 30% of them. The ten largest account for around 42% of the sample.

Reading the germline V gene gives CDR1 SNHLY and CDR2 FYNNEI. V is cut back by 6 bases and J by 7 bases, with 11 bases in the junction unmatched. Its CDR3 holds 16 amino acids, cysteine through phenylalanine. Only the CDR3 DNA is retained, 48 bases long and in frame from the first base. This specimen's time point label, per the study, means: persistent/refractory GD, antithyroid drugs over 5 years with positive TRAb. RNA was extracted from PBMCs in TRIzol for both TCR sequencing and RNA sequencing. The diagnosis of Graves' disease was made according to American Thyroid Association guidelines. Patients for the study were recruited at an endocrinology department in Xi'an, China. Each patient gave approximately 10 milliliters of peripheral blood, collected in an EDTA anticoagulant tube. Ficoll Paque Plus density gradient separation was used to isolate PBMCs, and no further T cell sorting was performed. An Agilent 2100 Bioanalyzer and agarose gel were used to assess RNA quality, and a NanoDrop 2000 was used to measure RNA concentration.

As concerns this clonotype: The clone's antigen remains unknown. No clone much larger than this one lies a single base away; base qualities are absent.

Rearrangement joined TRBV2 to TRBJ1-6; 8 junctional bases match TRBD1. The source of this sequence is a female donor with Graves disease. The starting material was peripheral blood mononuclear cells (PBMCs), obtained when the disease was refractory, from a patient treated with antithyroid drugs. The CDR3 in this case is CASRKDRQGRNSPLHF. The bases are TGTGCCAGCAGAAAGGATAGACAGGGGCGCAATTCACCCCTCCACTTT.